This entry concerns a single T cell receptor beta chain. This sample is part of a study of blood T cell repertoires in COVID-19. Looking at the study overall: Samples came from the United States, Italy and Spain, spanning acute and convalescent COVID-19. The analysed material was cDNA or gDNA that came from T cells, B-cell-depleted T cells, or PBMCs.

The V and J ends lost 4 bases and 10 bases, in that order; junction bases with no gene match: 12. CDR1 is SGHRS, CDR2 YFSETQ, per germline. The CDR3 is made up of 16 amino acids. In the study's own analysis: Reference gene primer amplification yielded estimated nucleated cell counts. Method: immunoSEQ multiplex PCR; TCRdb's copy keeps in-frame clones and lacks some. V and J calls and clone size are copied from that table; D and trimming were computed from the DNA. The sample consists of roughly 260,000 clones, approximately 89% of them appearing once. The receptor's source is a woman in her forties or fifties with acute or convalescent COVID-19. The chain couples TRBV5-1 to TRBJ2-1; TRBD1 aligns across 12 bases. Sequencing input: peripheral blood. The CDR3 coding sequence is TGCGCCAGCAGCAAACCCGGGACAGGGGGCTGGGGCGAGCAGTTCTTC. The encoded protein is CASSKPGTGGWGEQFF.